The sequence of this T cell receptor beta chain was determined in a study of tumor-infiltrating lymphocytes in primary liver carcinoma. Per the germline V gene, CDR1 is SGHAT and CDR2 is FQNNGV. This CDR3 region has 17 residues. General observations from the study: Blood had a significantly lower top-250-clone fraction than tumors did (p = 0.039). Relative to tumor region pairs, the tumor-adjacent and tumor-blood pairs showed overlap that was lower. Present in all five tumor regions were only about 7-25% of the top clones.

Both RNA and DNA were isolated together from roughly 20-30 mg of bulk tissue that had not been sorted. Patients in the cohort were treatment-naive and living with chronic HBV infection. Of note for this clonotype: Its antigen is undetermined. Mismatch with germline at one junction end may stem from a read error.

Total RNA amounting to 450 to 550 ng was the source from which TCR beta cDNA was made with a constant-region primer. It was through three nested multiplex PCR rounds of slightly modified ARM-PCR that TCR beta libraries arose. TRBV1-TRBV30 forward and Cbeta reverse primers drove the first two roughly 10-cycle rounds. MiXCR, applied by TCRdb to the multiplex PCR reads, yields one record per CDR3 protein. The data show about 30,000 distinct CDR3 sequences, roughly 77% seen once. This chain connects TRBV11-2 to TRBJ2-5; 8 positions match TRBD1. What was sequenced was liver tumor tissue from sampling region 3. Subset indicated: tumor region T3, left-lateral pole. The TCR sequence derives from a woman in her 30s with primary liver carcinoma and hepatitis B virus infection. CDR3 nucleotides: TGTGCCAGCAGCCCCCCTGGACAGGGAGCTGGGAAAGAGGCCCAGTATTTC. This translates into CASSPPGQGAGKEAQYF.